The source of this T cell receptor beta chain is a study of beta chain features in type 1 diabetes. The V gene's germline CDR1 is SGHNT and CDR2 YYREEE (reference sequence). The length of the CDR3 is 16 residues. As regards this clone: Its antigen is not identified. Compared with germline, one end of the junction differs, possibly owing to a read error.

Findings and caveats of the study: The VDJ junctions of type 1 diabetes patients carried fewer insertions and more deletions.

Via CD45RO/CCR7/CD25/CD127/CD95/CD27, cells of the CD4+ naive, central memory, regulatory and stem cell-like memory subsets were sorted. Expressed TCRB transcripts were sequenced because the entire RNA isolate underwent reverse transcription. Some clones are missing from TCRdb's copy, which holds only in-frame ones; the method was immunoSEQ multiplex PCR. This table holds under 550,000 clones, roughly 11% found once. Sequencing was carried out using naive CD4+ T cells from blood. This chain joins TRBV5-4 and TRBJ2-4; tentatively, D is TRBD1 (7 bases). The sequence was obtained from a woman between 18 and 30 years old in good health. The CDR3 sequence is CASSQETGTAKNIQYF. DNA for the CDR3: TGCGCCAGCAGCCAAGAGACAGGGACTGCCAAAAACATTCAGTACTTC.